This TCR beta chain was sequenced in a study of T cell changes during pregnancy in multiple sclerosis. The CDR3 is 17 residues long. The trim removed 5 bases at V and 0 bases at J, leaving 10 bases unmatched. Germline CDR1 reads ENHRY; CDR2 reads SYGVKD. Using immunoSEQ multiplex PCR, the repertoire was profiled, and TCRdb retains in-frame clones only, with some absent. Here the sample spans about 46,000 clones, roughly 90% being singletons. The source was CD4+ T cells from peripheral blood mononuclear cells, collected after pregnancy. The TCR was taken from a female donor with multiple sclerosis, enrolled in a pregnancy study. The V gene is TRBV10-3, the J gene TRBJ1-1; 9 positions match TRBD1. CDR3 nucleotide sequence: TGTGCCATCAGTAACTTTCCGGGACAGGGTTTGAACACTGAAGCTTTCTTT. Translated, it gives CAISNFPGQGLNTEAFF.